These T cell receptor beta chains were read from a single sample in a study of Ad26.COV2.S vaccination and SARS-CoV-2 variants. Some clones are missing from TCRdb's copy, which holds only in-frame ones; the method was immunoSEQ multiplex PCR. The sample holds approximately 300,000 clones, about 86% seen once. The input for sequencing was peripheral blood, taken in a trial of Ad26.COV2.S vaccine versus placebo. These receptors were collected from a person aged 18-60 years who received the Ad26.COV2.S COVID-19 vaccine or a placebo. Each CDR3 is given with its conserved first and last residue. Each record gives: V gene, D gene, J gene, clone size, CDR3 DNA, CDR3 protein. A D gene is named only where the DNA matches it firmly. The size field is filled for only some rows; it gives once, few, many or a size class.

v_call: TRBV20-1
d_call: -
j_call: TRBJ1-1
clone_size: -
cdr3_nt: TGCAGTGCCTCCGACGGTGAAGCTTTCTTT
cdr3_aa: CSASDGEAFF

v_call: TRBV24-1
d_call: TRBD1
j_call: TRBJ1-1
clone_size: -
cdr3_nt: TGTGCCACCAGTGATCCCCCGGGACAGGGGTCCACTGAAGCTTTCTTT
cdr3_aa: CATSDPPGQGSTEAFF

v_call: TRBV3-1/TRBV3-2
d_call: TRBD1
j_call: TRBJ1-5
clone_size: -
cdr3_nt: TGTGCCAGCAGCCGACAGGGTGGCAATCAGCCCCAGCATTTT
cdr3_aa: CASSRQGGNQPQHF

v_call: TRBV7-9
d_call: -
j_call: TRBJ1-2
clone_size: few
cdr3_nt: TGTGCCAGCAGCTTAGACAGTTCTGGCTACACCTTC
cdr3_aa: CASSLDSSGYTF

v_call: TRBV7-3
d_call: TRBD1
j_call: TRBJ2-1
clone_size: -
cdr3_nt: TGTGCCAGCAGCCAGGAGATTAAACAAGGACAGGGTTTCCCCACCTACAATGAGCAGTTCTTC
cdr3_aa: CASSQEIKQGQGFPTYNEQFF

v_call: TRBV24-1
d_call: -
j_call: TRBJ2-1
clone_size: -
cdr3_nt: TGTGCCACCAGTGATGCCAGGGGAAGGTCCTACAATGAGCAGTTCTTC
cdr3_aa: CATSDARGRSYNEQFF

v_call: TRBV20-1
d_call: TRBD1
j_call: TRBJ1-1
clone_size: many
cdr3_nt: TGCAGTGCTAGTGATGCGAGACAGGGGAACACTGAAGCTTTCTTT
cdr3_aa: CSASDARQGNTEAFF

v_call: TRBV5-5
d_call: -
j_call: TRBJ1-3
clone_size: -
cdr3_nt: TGTGCCAGCAGCTCCGGGGGCTCTGGAAACACCATATATTTT
cdr3_aa: CASSSGGSGNTIYF

v_call: TRBV2
d_call: TRBD2
j_call: TRBJ2-1
clone_size: once
cdr3_nt: TGTGCCAGCAGTGAATCTAGCGGGGGGTACAATGAGCAGTTCTTC
cdr3_aa: CASSESSGGYNEQFF

v_call: TRBV11-2
d_call: -
j_call: TRBJ1-1
clone_size: -
cdr3_nt: TGTGCCAGCAGCTTAGATAGGGTCCAGGGGACTGAAGCTTTCTTT
cdr3_aa: CASSLDRVQGTEAFF

v_call: TRBV1
d_call: -
j_call: TRBJ2-5
clone_size: -
cdr3_nt: TGCACCAGCAGCCAAGAAGAGCGGGGGTCTGAGACCCAGTACTTC
cdr3_aa: CTSSQEERGSETQYF

v_call: TRBV5-1
d_call: -
j_call: TRBJ2-2
clone_size: -
cdr3_nt: TGCGCCAGCAGACCCTTCGTGAACACCGGGGAGCTGTTTTTT
cdr3_aa: CASRPFVNTGELFF